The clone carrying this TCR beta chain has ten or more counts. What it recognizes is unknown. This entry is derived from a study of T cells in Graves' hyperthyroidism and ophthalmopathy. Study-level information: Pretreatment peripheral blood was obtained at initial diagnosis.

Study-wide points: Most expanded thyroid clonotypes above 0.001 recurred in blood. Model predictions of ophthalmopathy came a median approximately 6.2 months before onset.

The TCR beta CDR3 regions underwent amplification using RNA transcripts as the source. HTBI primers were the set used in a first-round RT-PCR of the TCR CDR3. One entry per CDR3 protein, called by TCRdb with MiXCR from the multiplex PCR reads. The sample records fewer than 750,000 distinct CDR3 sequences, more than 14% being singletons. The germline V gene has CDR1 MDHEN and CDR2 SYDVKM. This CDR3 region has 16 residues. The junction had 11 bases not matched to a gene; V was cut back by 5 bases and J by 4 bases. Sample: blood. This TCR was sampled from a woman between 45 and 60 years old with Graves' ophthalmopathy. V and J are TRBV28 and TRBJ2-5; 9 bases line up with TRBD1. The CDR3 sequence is CASSNTGTGSRETQYF. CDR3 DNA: TGTGCCAGCAGTAACACCGGGACAGGGTCTCGAGAGACCCAGTACTTC.